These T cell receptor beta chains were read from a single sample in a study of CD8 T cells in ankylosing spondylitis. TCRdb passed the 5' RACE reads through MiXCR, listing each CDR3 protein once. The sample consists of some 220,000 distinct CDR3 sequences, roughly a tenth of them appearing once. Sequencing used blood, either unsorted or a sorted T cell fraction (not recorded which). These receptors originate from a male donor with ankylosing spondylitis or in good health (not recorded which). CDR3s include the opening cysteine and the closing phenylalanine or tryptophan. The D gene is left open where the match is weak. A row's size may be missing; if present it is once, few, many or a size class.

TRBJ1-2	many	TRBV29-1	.	TGCAGCGTTGAATCCCAGAGGGGGGGCTACACCTTC	CSVESQRGGYTF
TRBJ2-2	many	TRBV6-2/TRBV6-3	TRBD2	TGTGCCAGCAAGTCCAAGACCGGGACTAGCGGGAGTAAGGCCGGGGAGCTGTTTTTT	CASKSKTGTSGSKAGELFF
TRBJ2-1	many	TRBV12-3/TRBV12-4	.	TGTGCCAGCGGTGTTGTTGAGCAGTTCTTC	CASGVVEQFF
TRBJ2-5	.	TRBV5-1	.	TGCGCCAGCAGCTGGCGTGAGGTGGAGACCCAGTACTTC	CASSWREVETQYF
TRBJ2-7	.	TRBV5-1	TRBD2	TGCGCCAGCAGCCCGGGACTAGAAGTGGACGAGCAGTACTTC	CASSPGLEVDEQYF
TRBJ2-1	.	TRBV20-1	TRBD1	TGCAGTGCCCTGGGACAGGGGGTTCCCTCCTACAATGAGCAGTTCTTC	CSALGQGVPSYNEQFF
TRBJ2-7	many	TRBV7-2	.	TGTGCCAGCAGCTTAGCAGGAGACCCAGCCTACGAGCAGTACTTC	CASSLAGDPAYEQYF
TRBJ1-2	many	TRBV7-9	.	TGTGCCAGCAGCTTAGACCCGGGAGGCTACACCTTC	CASSLDPGGYTF
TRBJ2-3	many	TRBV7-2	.	TGTGCCAGCAGCTCTCTCTATACGCAGTATTTT	CASSSLYTQYF
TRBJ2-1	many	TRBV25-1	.	TGTGCCACCGTTGAGGGTCACTACAATGAGCAGTTCTTC	CATVEGHYNEQFF
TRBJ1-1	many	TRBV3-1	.	TGTGCCAGCAGCCAAGGAGACCTGAACACTGAAGCTTTCTTT	CASSQGDLNTEAFF
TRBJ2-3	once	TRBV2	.	TGTGCCAGCAGAGGCAATACAGATACCCAGTATTTT	CASRGNTDTQYF
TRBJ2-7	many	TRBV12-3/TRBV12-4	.	TGTGCCAGCAGTGTCCTAACAGGTGGCGAGCAGTACTTC	CASSVLTGGEQYF
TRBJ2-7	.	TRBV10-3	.	TGTGCCATCAGTGAACCCTCTTACGAGCAGTACTTC	CAISEPSYEQYF
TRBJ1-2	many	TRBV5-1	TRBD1	TGCGCCAGCAGCTTGGATCTACAGGGGGACTATGGCTACACCTTC	CASSLDLQGDYGYTF
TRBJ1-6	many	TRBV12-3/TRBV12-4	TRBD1	TGTGCCAGCAGACCGCAACAGGGGACTAATTCACCCCTCCACTTT	CASRPQQGTNSPLHF
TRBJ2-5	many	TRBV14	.	TGTGCCAGCAGCCAAGATCAGAGTCGGGCTCGAGAGACCCAGTACTTC	CASSQDQSRARETQYF
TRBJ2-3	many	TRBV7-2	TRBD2	TGTGCCAGCAGCAAATCAACTAGCGGGGGAATGAGGGATACGCAGTATTTT	CASSKSTSGGMRDTQYF
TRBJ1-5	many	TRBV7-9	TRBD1	TGTGCCAGCAGCTCGGGACAGGGAGGGAAGCCCCAGCATTTT	CASSSGQGGKPQHF
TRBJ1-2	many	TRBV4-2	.	TGTGCCAGCAGCCAAGATCGGTACCTAAACTATGGCTACACCTTC	CASSQDRYLNYGYTF
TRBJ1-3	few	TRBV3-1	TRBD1	TGTGCCAGCAGCCAAGTGGCGGGGGGCGGTGGACAGGCGACGACCATATATTTT	CASSQVAGGGGQATTIYF
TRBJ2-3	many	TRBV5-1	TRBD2	TGCGCCAGCGCGCGGGGGGAGAGCACAGATACGCAGTATTTT	CASARGESTDTQYF
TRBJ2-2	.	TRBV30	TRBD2	TGTGCCTGCCCCCGGAGCGGGAGCTTCGGCGGGGAGCTGTTTTTT	CACPRSGSFGGELFF
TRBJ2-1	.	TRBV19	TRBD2	TGTGCCAGTAGCAAACTAGCGGACTCCTACAATGAGCAGTTCTTC	CASSKLADSYNEQFF
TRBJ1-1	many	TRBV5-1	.	TGCGCCAGCAGCCCCAACATACAGGGATCGAACACTGAAGCTTTCTTT	CASSPNIQGSNTEAFF
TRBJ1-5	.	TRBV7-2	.	TGTGCCAGCAGCGGGGGGGCTAGTAGGAATCAGCCCCAGCATTTT	CASSGGASRNQPQHF
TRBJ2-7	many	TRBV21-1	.	TGTGCCAGCAGCAAATCGGAAGGACAGGGCCTATTCTACGAGCAGTACTTC	CASSKSEGQGLFYEQYF
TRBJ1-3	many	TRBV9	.	TGTGCCAGCAGCGTAGGAGCGGGGGCTACGAGTGGAAACACCATATATTTT	CASSVGAGATSGNTIYF
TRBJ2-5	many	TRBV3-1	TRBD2	TGTGCCAGCAGCCAAGATGCGGGGGGGCCGGGGACCCAGTACTTC	CASSQDAGGPGTQYF
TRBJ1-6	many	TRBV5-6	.	TGTGCCAGCAGCTTGAACCTGGGGGATTCACCCCTCCACTTT	CASSLNLGDSPLHF
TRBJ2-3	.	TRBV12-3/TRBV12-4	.	TGTGCCAGCAGCCGAAACCGACCCCGACGGACAGATACGCAGTATTTT	CASSRNRPRRTDTQYF
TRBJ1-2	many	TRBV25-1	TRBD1	TGTGCCAGCAGTGAATTGGGACAGGGAGGAGACTATGGCTACACCTTC	CASSELGQGGDYGYTF
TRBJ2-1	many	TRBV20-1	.	TGCAGTACTAGCCCCACCTCCTACAATGAGCAGTTCTTC	CSTSPTSYNEQFF
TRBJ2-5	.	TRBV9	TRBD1	TGTGCCAGCAGCATGGGACAGGGGGCAGAAGAGACCCAGTACTTC	CASSMGQGAEETQYF
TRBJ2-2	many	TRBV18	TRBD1	TGTGCCAGCTCACCCTCCGGGACAGGCCGATCGAACACCGGGGAGCTGTTTTTT	CASSPSGTGRSNTGELFF
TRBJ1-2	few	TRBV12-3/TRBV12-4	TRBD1	TGTGCCAGCAGTACTTTGGGCCGGGACAGGCCTCTGAACTATGGCTACACCTTC	CASSTLGRDRPLNYGYTF
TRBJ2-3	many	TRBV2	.	TGTGCCAGCAGCCCTCTGGGCACCTCCGCAGATACGCAGTATTTT	CASSPLGTSADTQYF